This TCR beta chain was recorded in a study of blood T cells in healthy people across ages. Comment on this clonotype: Its antigen is unidentified.

Study-wide results and limits: Strong correlation was found linking TCR beta diversity to naive T cell percentage.

The CDR3 spans 16 residues. From germline, CDR1 is SGHRS and CDR2 YFSETQ. Primers used in a second PCR of roughly 6 to 11 cycles were a sample-barcoded 5' primer and a J-beta primer mix. Every molecule of cDNA carried a tag from a template-switch adaptor with 12 random nucleotides. All samples gave at least 2.5 million CDR3-containing paired-end reads. TCRdb redid the calling of the 5' RACE reads with MiXCR, one entry per CDR3 protein. The sample comprises some 1.5 million distinct CDR3 sequences, 35% to 45% of which are singletons, and about 3.8% rests with the top ten. This chain links TRBV5-1 with TRBJ2-7, with D perhaps assigned TRBD1 or TRBD2 (5 bases each). The J call may be in error: the DNA end matches TRBJ2-5 better. The receptor was derived from a woman under 30 in good health. The sequenced sample was blood. The DNA for the CDR3 is TGCGCCAGCAGCTACCCCACCAGGGACCCAGCGGAGACCCAGTACTTC. Its protein is CASSYPTRDPAETQYF.